This T cell receptor (beta chain) emerged from a study of graft-versus-host responses after intestinal transplantation. In the study overall: Among the recipients, all got anti-thymocyte globulin induction and then tacrolimus and steroids for 3 to 4 years.

About this clone: Its antigen is still unknown.

Study-wide points: GvH clones were found in recipient marrow; some appeared first in ileum or blood. High graft-versus-host to host-versus-graft T cell clonal ratios marked allografts of patients with graft-donor macrochimerism.

Profiling relied on immunoSEQ multiplex PCR, and the TCRdb table lists in-frame clones only, not all of them. The sample includes 90,000 to 95,000 clones, over 80% seen only once; the top ten take about 0.5%. This CDR3 is built from 15 residues. The germline gives CDR1 MNHEY, CDR2 SVGAGI. With 2 bases removed from V and 2 bases from J, the gap between germline ends came to 10 bases. This receptor was taken from a human donor who received an intestinal transplant. This rearrangement joins TRBV6-5 to TRBJ1-3; D remains unclear. The sequenced sample was unstimulated CD8+ T cells sorted from spleen or lymph node cells, obtained before intestinal transplant. CDR3 sequence: CASSYGVGPGNTIYF. CDR3 nucleotide sequence: TGTGCCAGCAGTTACGGTGTTGGGCCTGGAAACACCATATATTTT.